This TCR beta chain was obtained from a study of siplizumab effects on memory and regulatory T cells (dated by TCRdb to the late 2010s). Context from the whole study: The study looked at the effect of siplizumab, an anti-CD2 antibody, on alloreactive T-cell subsets in allogeneic mixed lymphocyte reactions made from human PBMCs.

Compared with germline, V lacks 5 bases and J lacks 2 bases; bases without a gene match: 9. CDR1 and CDR2, looked up from the germline V gene (reference sequence), are LNHDA and SQIVND. The CDR3 spans 16 residues, from the cysteine through the phenylalanine. The entry retains the CDR3 DNA only, 48 bases that are in frame from base 1. The library relied on the immunoSEQ multiplex PCR assay. The deep sequencing platform assayed about 10^5 TCR templates per sample. Genomic DNA extracted from sorted T cells was used for TCRbeta CDR3 sequencing. Per the original workflow: The R programming language was used for the clonal analysis of the TCRbeta CDR3 data. Comparing unstimulated samples against CFSE-low samples taken after the reaction was how alloreactive CD4+ and CD8+ clones were defined. Regulatory or non-regulatory origin of alloreactive CD4+ clones was assigned by matching sequences to the sorted unstimulated Treg and non-Treg repertoires. What TCRdb holds here is the immuneACCESS table cut down to in-frame rearrangements. Part of the clones is not present; checked against another copy, under half of the missing clones reflect an unresolved V gene, and the others are unexplained. Clone size and V and J calls were adopted from that table, with D and trimming inferred from the DNA. The sample data list some 65,000 clones, and around nine tenths of these were observed just once. In total, the top ten clones hold over 1.5% of the sample.

TCRbeta CDR3 sequencing was performed on sorted unstimulated T cells and on proliferating T cells recovered from mixed lymphocyte reactions. Fresh whole blood from over 8 HLA-typed healthy donors was used to isolate PBMCs. To map where alloreactive clones came from, CD4+ regulatory T cells in the unstimulated state were FACS-sorted. In the case of this clone: The clone's antigen remains unknown. Qualities for individual bases were not recorded, and no much larger clone is one base off.

The paper as a whole reports these results and caveats: Unstimulated naive T cells appeared more diverse than memory T cells, and naive cells seemed to contribute substantially to the alloresponse. The cumulative frequency of alloreactive sequences traceable to unstimulated CD4+ memory T cells was significantly reduced by siplizumab. Roughly 75-95% of proliferating CD4+ or CD8+ clones could not be assigned a naive or memory phenotype. The suppressive function of proliferating Tregs from siplizumab cultures was not functionally confirmed. Because sequences at frequencies below about 10^-5 were poorly captured, only a minor fraction of alloreactive clones could be mapped back to unstimulated subsets. Among mappable alloreactive CD4+ clones, an average Treg-derived fraction of around 71% was observed with siplizumab, compared with roughly 28% in control reactions.

The chain is made from TRBV19 and TRBJ1-2; a stretch of 9 junction bases matches TRBD1. The sequenced sample was Tregs sorted from blood. This TCR was sampled from a human donor in good health. The sequenced DNA: TGTGCCAGTAGTCTGAGGGGGACAGGGACCAACTATGGCTACACCTTC. This yields the protein CASSLRGTGTNYGYTF.